These T cell receptor beta chains were read from a single sample in a study of blood T cell repertoires in COVID-19. Measured with immunoSEQ multiplex PCR; TCRdb has only the in-frame clones, and not every one. The sample has about 130,000 clones; about 86% are singletons. The sample was PBMCs or T cells enriched from blood (not recorded which). The receptors derive from a man in his fifties who had recovered from COVID-19. CDR3s include the opening cysteine and the closing phenylalanine or tryptophan. D genes are given only for firm matches. Clone size is stated in some rows and not others, as once, few, many or a class when expanded.

j_gene,v_gene,abundance,d_gene,CDR3nt,CDR3aa
TRBJ1-4,TRBV7-9,-,-,TGTGCCAGCAGCTTAGCTTCCGCAGGCAATGAAAAACTGTTTTTT,CASSLASAGNEKLFF
TRBJ1-1,TRBV9,-,TRBD1,TGTGCCAGCGCTCGGGACAGGGCGAACACTGAAGCTTTCTTT,CASARDRANTEAFF
TRBJ1-3,TRBV15,-,-,TGTGCCACCAGCAGGTACAGGAGCTCTGGAAACACCATATATTTT,CATSRYRSSGNTIYF
TRBJ2-1,TRBV10-3,-,TRBD2,TGTGCCATCAGCCCGGGGGGGGGAGCCGAGCAGTTCTTC,CAISPGGGAEQFF
TRBJ1-4,TRBV15,once,TRBD1,TGTGCCACCAGGGGCAGGGGGCCTAATGAAAAACTGTTTTTT,CATRGRGPNEKLFF
TRBJ2-5,TRBV5-5,once,TRBD2,TGTGCCAGCAGCTTCAGCGGGGGGGCCTCGGAGATAGAGACCCAGTACTTC,CASSFSGGASEIETQYF
TRBJ1-5,TRBV30,-,-,TGTGCCTGGAGTATCCCGGGGAGCAGTCAGCCCCAGCATTTT,CAWSIPGSSQPQHF
TRBJ2-5,TRBV16,-,-,TGTGCCAGCAGCCAAAGGTTCCTTCGGCAGGGGGGAACCCAAGAGACCCAGTACTTC,CASSQRFLRQGGTQETQYF
TRBJ1-4,TRBV3-1/TRBV3-2,-,TRBD1,TGTGCCAGCAGCCCCCATATTCCCGGGACAGGCGATGAAAAACTGTTTTTT,CASSPHIPGTGDEKLFF
TRBJ1-1,TRBV25-1,-,-,TGTGCCAGCAGTGAATTACGGGGGGGGACTGAAGCTTTCTTT,CASSELRGGTEAFF